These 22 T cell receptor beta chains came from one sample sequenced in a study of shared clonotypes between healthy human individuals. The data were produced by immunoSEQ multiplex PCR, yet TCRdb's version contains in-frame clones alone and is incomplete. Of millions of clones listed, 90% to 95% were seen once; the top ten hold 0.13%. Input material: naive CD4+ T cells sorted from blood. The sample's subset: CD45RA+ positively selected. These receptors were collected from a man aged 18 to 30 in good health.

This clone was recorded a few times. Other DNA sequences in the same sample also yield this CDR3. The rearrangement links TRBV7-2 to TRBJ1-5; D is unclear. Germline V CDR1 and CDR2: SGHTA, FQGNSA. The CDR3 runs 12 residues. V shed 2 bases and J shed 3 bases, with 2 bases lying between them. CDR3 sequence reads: CASSLLNQPQHF. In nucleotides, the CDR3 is TGTGCCAGCAGCTTACTCAATCAGCCCCAGCATTTT.

The DNA of the CDR3 is TGCGCCAGCAGCTTCCTCGACAGGGGCCTTAATTCACCCCTCCACTTT. Protein: CASSFLDRGLNSPLHF. The rearrangement uses TRBV5-1 and TRBJ1-6, with 8 bases fitting TRBD1. The junction had 7 bases not matched to a gene; V was cut back by 2 bases and J by 6 bases. This CDR3 region has 16 residues. Looked up from germline, CDR1 is SGHRS and CDR2 is YFSETQ.

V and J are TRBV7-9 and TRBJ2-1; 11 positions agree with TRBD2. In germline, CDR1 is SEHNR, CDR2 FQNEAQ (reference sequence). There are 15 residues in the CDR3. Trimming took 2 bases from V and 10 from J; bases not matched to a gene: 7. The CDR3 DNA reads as TGTGCCAGCAGCTTACCTCGACTAGCGGGATGGGAGCAGTTCTTC. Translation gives CASSLPRLAGWEQFF.

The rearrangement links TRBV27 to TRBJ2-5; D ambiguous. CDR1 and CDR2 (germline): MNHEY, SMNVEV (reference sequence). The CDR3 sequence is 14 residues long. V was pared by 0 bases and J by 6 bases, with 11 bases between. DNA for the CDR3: TGTGCCAGCAGTTTATCGGCGTTACGAAAGACCCAGTACTTC. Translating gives CASSLSALRKTQYF.

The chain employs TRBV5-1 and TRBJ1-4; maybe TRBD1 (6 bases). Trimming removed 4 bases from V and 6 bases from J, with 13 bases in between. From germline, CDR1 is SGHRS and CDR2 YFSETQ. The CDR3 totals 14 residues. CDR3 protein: CASSIRDTHEKLFF. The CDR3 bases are TGCGCCAGCAGCATCCGGGACACCCATGAAAAACTGTTTTTT.

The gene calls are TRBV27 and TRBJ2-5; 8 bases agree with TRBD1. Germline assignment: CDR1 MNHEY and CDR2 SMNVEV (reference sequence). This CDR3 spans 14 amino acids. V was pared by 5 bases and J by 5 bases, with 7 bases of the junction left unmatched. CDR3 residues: CASSRTGGVETQYF. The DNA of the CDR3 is TGTGCCAGCAGTAGAACAGGGGGAGTGGAGACCCAGTACTTC.

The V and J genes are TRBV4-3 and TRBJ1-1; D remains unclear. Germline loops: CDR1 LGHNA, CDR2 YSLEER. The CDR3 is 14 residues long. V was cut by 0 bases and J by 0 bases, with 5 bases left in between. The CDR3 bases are TGCGCCAGCAGCCAAGAGGCATTGAACACTGAAGCTTTCTTT. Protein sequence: CASSQEALNTEAFF.

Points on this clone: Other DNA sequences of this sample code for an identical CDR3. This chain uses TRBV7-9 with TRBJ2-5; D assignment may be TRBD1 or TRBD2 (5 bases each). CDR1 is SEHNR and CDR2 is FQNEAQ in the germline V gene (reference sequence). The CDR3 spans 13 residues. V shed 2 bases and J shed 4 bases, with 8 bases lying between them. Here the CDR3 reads CASSLNGGETQYF. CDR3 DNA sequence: TGTGCCAGCAGCTTAAATGGGGGAGAGACCCAGTACTTC.

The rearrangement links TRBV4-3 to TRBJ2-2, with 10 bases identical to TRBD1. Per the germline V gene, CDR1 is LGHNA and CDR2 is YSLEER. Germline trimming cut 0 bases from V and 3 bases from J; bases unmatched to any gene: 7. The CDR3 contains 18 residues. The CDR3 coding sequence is TGCGCCAGCAGCCAAGATTGGGGGACAGGGGAGCACACCGGGGAGCTGTTTTTT. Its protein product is CASSQDWGTGEHTGELFF.

The chain's CDR3 is CASTNTKTGTNTEAFF. In DNA, the CDR3 is TGTGCCAGCACCAACACGAAAACAGGAACTAACACTGAAGCTTTCTTT. The chain has TRBV7-2 and TRBJ1-1; maybe TRBD1 (5 bases). Trimming pared 7 bases from V and 2 bases from J, leaving 20 bases between. The germline CDR1 and CDR2 sequences are SGHTA and FQGNSA. The CDR3 is 16 residues long.

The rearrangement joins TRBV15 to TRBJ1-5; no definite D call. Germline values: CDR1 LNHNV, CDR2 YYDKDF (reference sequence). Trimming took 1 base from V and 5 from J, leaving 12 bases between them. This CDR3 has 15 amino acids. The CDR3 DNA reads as TGTGCCACCAGCAGAGGCGATTTTGTTGATCAGCCCCAGCATTTT. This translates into CATSRGDFVDQPQHF.

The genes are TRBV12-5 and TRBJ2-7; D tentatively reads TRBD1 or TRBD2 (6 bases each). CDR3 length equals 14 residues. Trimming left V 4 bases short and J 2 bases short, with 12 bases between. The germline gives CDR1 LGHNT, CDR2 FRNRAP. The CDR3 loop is CASGSRGVPYEQYF. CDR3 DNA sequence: TGTGCTAGTGGTTCGAGGGGGGTACCCTACGAGCAGTACTTC.

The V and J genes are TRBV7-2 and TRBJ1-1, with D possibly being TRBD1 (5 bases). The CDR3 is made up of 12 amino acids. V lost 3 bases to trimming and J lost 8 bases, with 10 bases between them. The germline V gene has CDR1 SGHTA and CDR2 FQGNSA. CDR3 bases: TGTGCCAGCAGCTTCGAGGGGAAGGAAGCTTTCTTT. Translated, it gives CASSFEGKEAFF.

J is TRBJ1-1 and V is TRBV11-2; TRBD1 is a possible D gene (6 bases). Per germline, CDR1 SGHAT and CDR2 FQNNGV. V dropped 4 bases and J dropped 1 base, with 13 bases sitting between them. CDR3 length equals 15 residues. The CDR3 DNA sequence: TGTGCCAGCAGCTCCGCTAAGGGGGGGAACACTGAAGCTTTCTTT. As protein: CASSSAKGGNTEAFF.

CDR3 region: CASSILGDSNYEQYF. The CDR3 nucleotides read TGTGCCAGTAGTATCTTGGGGGACAGCAACTACGAGCAGTACTTC. The chain combines TRBV19 with TRBJ2-7, with 7 bases fitting TRBD1. This CDR3 region has 15 residues. The trim removed 3 bases at V and 3 bases at J, leaving 8 bases unmatched. The germline gives CDR1 LNHDA, CDR2 SQIVND (reference sequence).

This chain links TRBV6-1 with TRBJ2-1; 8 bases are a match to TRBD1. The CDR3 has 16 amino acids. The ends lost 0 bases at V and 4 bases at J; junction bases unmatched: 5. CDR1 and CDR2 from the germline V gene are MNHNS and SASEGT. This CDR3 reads CASSEALGQGYNEQFF. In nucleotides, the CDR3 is TGTGCCAGCAGTGAAGCGCTAGGACAGGGATACAATGAGCAGTTCTTC.

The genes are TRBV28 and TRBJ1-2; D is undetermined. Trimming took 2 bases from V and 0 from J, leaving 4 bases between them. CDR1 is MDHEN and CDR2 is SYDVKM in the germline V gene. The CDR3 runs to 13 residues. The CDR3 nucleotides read TGTGCCAGCAGTTTACAGGCTAACTATGGCTACACCTTC. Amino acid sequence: CASSLQANYGYTF.

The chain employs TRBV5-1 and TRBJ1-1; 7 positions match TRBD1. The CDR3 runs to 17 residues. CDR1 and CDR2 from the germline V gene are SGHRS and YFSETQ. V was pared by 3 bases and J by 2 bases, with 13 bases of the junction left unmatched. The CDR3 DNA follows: TGCGCCAGCAGCTATCGTCCGGGACAGCCGATTAACACTGAAGCTTTCTTT. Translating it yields CASSYRPGQPINTEAFF.

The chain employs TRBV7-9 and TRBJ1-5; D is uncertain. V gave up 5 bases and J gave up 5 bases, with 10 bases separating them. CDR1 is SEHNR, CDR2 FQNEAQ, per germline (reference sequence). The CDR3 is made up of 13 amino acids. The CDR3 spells CASSQTHDQPQHF. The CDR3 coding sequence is TGTGCCAGCAGCCAAACCCATGATCAGCCCCAGCATTTT.

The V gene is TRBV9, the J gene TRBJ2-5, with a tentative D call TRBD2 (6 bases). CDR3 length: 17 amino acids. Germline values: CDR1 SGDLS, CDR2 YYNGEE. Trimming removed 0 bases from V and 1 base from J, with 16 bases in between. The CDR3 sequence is CASSVGSGAGSQETQYF. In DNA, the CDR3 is TGTGCCAGCAGCGTAGGCTCGGGAGCAGGGAGCCAAGAGACCCAGTACTTC.

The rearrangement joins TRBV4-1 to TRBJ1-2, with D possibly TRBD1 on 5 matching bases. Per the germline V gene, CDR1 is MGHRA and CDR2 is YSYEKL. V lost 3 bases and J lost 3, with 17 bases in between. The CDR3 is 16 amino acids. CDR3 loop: CASSHLQGQSDYGYTF. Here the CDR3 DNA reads TGCGCCAGCAGCCACTTGCAAGGACAATCGGACTATGGCTACACCTTC.

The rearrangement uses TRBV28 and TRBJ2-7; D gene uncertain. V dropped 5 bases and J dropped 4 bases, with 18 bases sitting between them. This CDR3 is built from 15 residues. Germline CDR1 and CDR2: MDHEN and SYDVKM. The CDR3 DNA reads TGTGCCAGCAGTCCTCACCAGAATTCCTTATACGAGCAGTACTTC. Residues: CASSPHQNSLYEQYF. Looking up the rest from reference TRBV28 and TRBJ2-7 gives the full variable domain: DVKVTQSSRYLVKRTGEKVFLECVQDMDHENMFWYRQDPGLGLRLIYFSYDVKMKEKGDIPEGYSVSREKKERFSLILESASTNQTSMYLCASSPHQNSLYEQYFGPGTRLTVT.